This TCR beta chain was identified during a study of blood T cell repertoires in COVID-19. Study summary: COVID-19 samples collected from the United States, Italy and Spain covered acute and convalescent phases.

Using immunoSEQ multiplex PCR, the repertoire was profiled, and TCRdb retains in-frame clones only, with some absent. The repertoire includes about 110,000 clones, around nine tenths of them detected once, and 8.4% sits in the top ten. The source of this sequence is a woman aged 70-85 years who had recovered from COVID-19. The sample was peripheral blood.

The CDR3: CAISESGGGYQPQHF. For the CDR3, the DNA is TGTGCCATCAGTGAGTCGGGGGGGGGCTACCAGCCCCAGCATTTT. The rearrangement links TRBV10-3 to TRBJ1-5, with a possible D match to TRBD1 (6 bases). V lost 0 bases to trimming and J lost 7 bases, with 13 bases between them. The CDR3 has 15 residues. Per the germline V gene, CDR1 is ENHRY and CDR2 is SYGVKD.